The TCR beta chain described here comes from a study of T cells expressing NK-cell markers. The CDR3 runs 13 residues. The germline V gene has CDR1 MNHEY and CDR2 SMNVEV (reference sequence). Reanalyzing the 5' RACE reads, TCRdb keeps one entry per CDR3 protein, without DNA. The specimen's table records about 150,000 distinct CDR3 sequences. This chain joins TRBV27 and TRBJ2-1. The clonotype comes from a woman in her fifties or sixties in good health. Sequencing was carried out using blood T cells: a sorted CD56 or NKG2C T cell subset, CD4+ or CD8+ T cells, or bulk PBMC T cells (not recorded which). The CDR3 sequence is CASSLDSYNEQFF.